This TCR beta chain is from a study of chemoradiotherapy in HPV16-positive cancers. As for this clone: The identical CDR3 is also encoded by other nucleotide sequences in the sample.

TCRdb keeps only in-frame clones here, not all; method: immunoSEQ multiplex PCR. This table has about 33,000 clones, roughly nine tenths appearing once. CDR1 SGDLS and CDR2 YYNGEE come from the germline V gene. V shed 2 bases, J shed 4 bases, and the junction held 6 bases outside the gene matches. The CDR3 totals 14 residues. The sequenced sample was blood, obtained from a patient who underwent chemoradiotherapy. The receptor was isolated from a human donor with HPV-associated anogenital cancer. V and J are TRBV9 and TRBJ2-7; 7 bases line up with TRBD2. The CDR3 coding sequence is TGTGCCAGCAGCGTGGGAGGGTCCGCATACGAGCAGTACTTC. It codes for CASSVGGSAYEQYF.